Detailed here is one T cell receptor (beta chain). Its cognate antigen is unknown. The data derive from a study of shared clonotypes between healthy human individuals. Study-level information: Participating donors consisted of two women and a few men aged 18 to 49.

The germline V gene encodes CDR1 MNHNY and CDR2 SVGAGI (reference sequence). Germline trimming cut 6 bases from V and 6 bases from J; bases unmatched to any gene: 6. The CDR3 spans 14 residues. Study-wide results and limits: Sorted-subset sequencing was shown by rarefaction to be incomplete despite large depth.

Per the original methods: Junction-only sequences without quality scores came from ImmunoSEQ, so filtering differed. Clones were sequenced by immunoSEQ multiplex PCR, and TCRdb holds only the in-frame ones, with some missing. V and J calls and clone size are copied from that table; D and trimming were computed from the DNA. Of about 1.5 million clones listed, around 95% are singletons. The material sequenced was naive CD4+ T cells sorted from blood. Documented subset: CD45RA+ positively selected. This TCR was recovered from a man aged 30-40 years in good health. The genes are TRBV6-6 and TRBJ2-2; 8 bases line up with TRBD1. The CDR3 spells CASRPRQGSGELFF. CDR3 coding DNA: TGTGCCAGCAGACCCAGACAGGGGTCCGGGGAGCTGTTTTTT.